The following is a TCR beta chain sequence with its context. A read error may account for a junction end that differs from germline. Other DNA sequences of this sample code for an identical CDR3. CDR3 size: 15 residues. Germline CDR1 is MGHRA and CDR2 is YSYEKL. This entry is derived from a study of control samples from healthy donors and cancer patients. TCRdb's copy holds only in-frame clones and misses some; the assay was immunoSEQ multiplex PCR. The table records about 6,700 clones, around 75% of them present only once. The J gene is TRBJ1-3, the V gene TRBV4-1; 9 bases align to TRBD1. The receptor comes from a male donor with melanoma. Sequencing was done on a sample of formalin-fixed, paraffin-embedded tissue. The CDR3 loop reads CASNQETGGINTIYF. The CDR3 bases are TGCGCCAGCAACCAAGAGACAGGGGGTATAAACACCATATATTTT.